Here is one TCR beta chain with its context. The specificity of this receptor is unknown. No per-base quality is available; no much larger clone lies one base away. The library was obtained by the immunoSEQ multiplex PCR assay. For the multiplex PCR, a mixture combining 60 forward primers for TCR Vbeta segments and 13 reverse primers for TCR Jbeta segments was used. Amplification of the CDR3 region of rearranged TCR beta genes was performed with a multiplex PCR assay on genomic DNA. Amplified TCR beta libraries were sequenced as 87-base-pair reads on the Illumina HiSeq System. As for the original processing: In a later analysis, some 80 million unique TCR beta chains were counted across the approximately 620 repertoires, and roughly 11 million of these chains were shared by at least two donors. A nearest-neighbor algorithm error-corrected the raw reads and collapsed the reads into unique sequences, merging closely related sequences to remove PCR and sequencing errors. To assign V, D and J gene segments, CDR3 sequences were aligned to IMGT reference sequences. For a sequence to be retained, at least a six-nucleotide match to both a V gene segment and a J gene segment was required. A rearrangement was called productive if the CDR3 had no stop codons and remained in frame with V and J, and every other rearrangement was called non-productive. CDR3 was defined according to IMGT convention as the region running from the second conserved V-encoded cysteine to the conserved J-encoded phenylalanine. Sequences without an unambiguous match to a single V gene segment were excluded from the earlier analysis of about 640 of the donors. An earlier analysis of several hundred of the donors classified V segments as functional when productive rearrangements were above 56.7% and as segregating when the standard deviation between donors was above 5%. A statistical classification framework was built for diagnosing cytomegalovirus status from the catalog of TCR beta chain sequences. V and J gene assignment, in a later analysis, came from comparing TCR nucleotide sequences with IMGT/GENE-DB human TR gene sequences. The TCRdist pipeline was used in a later analysis to assign CDR3 sequences and most-parsimonious VDJ recombination scenarios. In a later analysis, each TCR beta chain was defined by its CDR3 amino acid sequence together with its V-gene family, and reads lacking a unique V-gene family were excluded. A later analysis removed several hundred highly shared, low-generation-probability nucleotide sequences to deal with suspected cross-contamination and a sequencing artifact. For each public chain, a later analysis derived a clonal expansion index from normalized ranks of inferred template counts within each repertoire. In a later analysis, generation probabilities were computed using a VDJ recombination model fitted to out-of-frame rearrangements, and the results were checked against IGoR. In a later analysis, hypergeometric tests were used to score TCR-TCR, TCR-HLA and TCR-CMV co-occurrence, with a repertoire-size bias correction applied to TCR pairs. A later analysis estimated false discovery rates by permuting HLA or CMV assignments 20 times. A later analysis grouped co-occurring TCRs with DBSCAN, adding TCRdist sequence similarity when clustering within HLA-allele-positive subsets. Repertoires with fewer than 30,000 or more than 120,000 public chains, plus five repertoires with anomalous nucleotide sharing, were excluded from co-occurrence clustering. TCRdb limited this immuneACCESS table to in-frame rearrangements with V and J called. A share of clones is missing; checked studies link under half to unresolved V genes, and the rest is unexplained. That table is the source of V, J and clone size, and D and trimming were worked out from the DNA. In this sample the table shows about 170,000 clones, approximately 84% of which occur a single time. The biggest ten clones account for around 4.9% of the sample.

The data belong to a study of cytomegalovirus exposure and HLA in healthy donors (TCRdb year 2017). Regarding the study in general: In an earlier analysis of several hundred of the donors, 276 Gb of sequence data and some 120 million unique TCR beta sequences from 150 million to 200 million T cells were reported. Typing coverage varied by locus: roughly 629-630 donors for A, B, C, DRB1 and DQB1; around 560 for DQA1; more than 600 for DPA1; approximately 490 for DPB1. Using immunosequencing, the study profiled T cell repertoires from about 620 subjects and related those repertoires to cytomegalovirus serostatus. An earlier analysis of some 500 of the donors used high-throughput TCR beta sequencing to judge whether each TCR beta V gene segment behaved as functional or pseudogenic. Several DR-DQ haplotypes were handled as single units for association and clustering, since linkage in the cohort was strong. A later analysis re-analyzed previously published TCR beta repertoires from about 730 donors and added high-resolution HLA genotyping to study TCR occurrence patterns. In a later genetic analysis, genome-wide SNP genotypes for about three fifths of the 666 donors were used, and that subset was treated as a discovery cohort. In the later analysis, no new phenotypic data were used to find candidate immune exposures; instead, reliance was placed on TCR beta sequences and their occurrence across donors. The study aimed to test whether signatures of past pathogen exposure could be identified by cataloging public T cell receptors. All discovery cohort repertoires had been generated on a single sequencing platform. The study combined high-throughput TCR immunosequencing, statistical association of individual TCRs with disease status, and machine learning to predict cytomegalovirus infection status. Class I and class II HLA loci were covered by the typing at four-digit resolution. Among around 400 genotyped donors of the cohort, an average of around 250,000 unique TCR beta nucleotide sequences was sequenced per donor, of which about 19% were non-productive. Roughly 300 gigabases of sequencing data and tens of millions of unique TCR sequences were included in an early release covering about 600 HLA-typed donors. Donor age, sex, ethnicity and CMV serostatus were collected together with the repertoire data. Of the approximately 400 genotyped donors, 81% fell in the genetic ancestry cluster associated with self-reported Caucasian donors. Along with the roughly 610-subject first cohort, a separate validation cohort of over a hundred different subjects was used.

Here is what the overall study found, with its caveats: A further reported finding was that TCR beta sequences accurately predicted the HLA-A and HLA-B alleles for most subjects in the first cohort. In a later genetic analysis, a missense DCLRE1C variant was associated with V-gene and J-gene trimming of TCR beta chains, and the association was replicated in an independent cohort. In both the original and validation cohorts, the classifier was reported to diagnose cytomegalovirus status with high specificity and sensitivity. A later analysis found that HLA-associated TCR beta chains were more clonally expanded and had lower generation probabilities than equally common non-associated chains. It was suggested by the authors that the approach could potentially be generalized to other disease states and immunological phenotypes. The study listed approximately 150 TCR beta chains as associated with cytomegalovirus. A group of highly shared sequence variants was considered likely to be a technical artifact of the sequencing pipeline. In this cohort, only TCR beta chains were sequenced, and detectable features were limited by the absence of alpha or paired-chain data. Linkage disequilibrium might explain the correlated functional status among segregating V segments, but an unknown experimental factor could not be excluded. In a later analysis, 16,951 TCR beta sequences were associated with specific HLA alleles at a false discovery rate of 0.05. While some public TCRs were present in many individuals, most TCR sequences turned up only very rarely across donors. Because counts were too low, about 15 rarely observed V segments, including chromosome 9 orphons, were left out of the earlier analysis of some 640 of the donors. The only immune exposure information available for the cohort was CMV serostatus. In an earlier analysis of fewer than 700 of the donors, most TCR beta V segments appeared in productive rearrangements about 87% or about 30% of the time, broadly matching IMGT annotations. When HLA alleles, especially DR and DQ, strongly co-occurred, attributing TCR associations to individual alleles was difficult. Because HLA typing was missing for some donors at each locus, association tests included only the typed subset. Compared with the approximately 670-donor mean, donors in an Asian-associated ancestry cluster had fewer N-insertions in productive TCRs, according to a later genetic analysis. According to a later analysis, TCR association rates differed among HLA loci, with DRB1 alleles showing the most associated TCRs and HLA-C alleles showing the fewest. A later analysis found that most CMV-associated TCR beta chains appeared HLA-restricted, with HLA associations seemingly driven largely by CMV exposure. In vitro tests confirmed that a few of the cytomegalovirus-associated TCR beta chains recognize cytomegalovirus antigens. Several of the top co-occurrence clusters appeared to be linked to parvovirus B19, influenza, CMV and Epstein-Barr virus, according to a later analysis. The presence/absence analyses assumed that sequencing depth was roughly uniform across donors, and that assumption may not be true.

The cohort was made up of 500 to 850 healthy bone marrow donors. Cohort members were all nominally healthy when sampled, although unrecorded immune exposures were likely present. The donor was CMV seronegative and was included in the group of 352 seronegative cohort members. A peripheral blood sample was collected from each donor, and TCR beta sequencing was performed on peripheral blood mononuclear cells. Genomic DNA was extracted from the blood cell samples with the Qiagen DNeasy Blood Extraction Kit. The receptor's source is a man younger than 35 in good health and CMV-seronegative. Sequenced sample: PBMCs.

The CDR3: CASSAAQGARELFF. The bases read TGTGCCAGCAGCGCCGCCCAGGGGGCCAGGGAGCTGTTTTTT. The sequence joins TRBV7-9 to TRBJ2-2, and TRBD1 aligns with 8 junction nucleotides. The CDR3 spans 14 residues, from the cysteine through the phenylalanine. Just the 42-base CDR3 DNA is kept, in frame starting at base 1. CDR1 is given as SEHNR and CDR2 as FQNEAQ, both from the germline V gene (reference sequence). The V end gives up 5 bases and the J end 9 bases, leaving 8 bases in the junction not matched to a gene.